This T cell receptor (beta chain) was identified in a study of cytomegalovirus exposure and HLA in healthy donors. The PCR employed 60 Vbeta primers together with 13 Jbeta primers. The repertoire was sequenced with immunoSEQ multiplex PCR; TCRdb's copy has only in-frame clones and lacks some. This sample has 55,000 to 70,000 clones; roughly 69% occur once, and the top ten carry around 3.1%. The length of the CDR3 is 14 residues. Germline-derived CDR1 and CDR2 are SGHRS and YFSETQ. Sequenced: PBMCs. The sequence was obtained from a woman aged 45-60 years in good health and CMV-seronegative. The chain carries TRBV5-1 and TRBJ2-5; possibly TRBD2 for D (5 bases). The J call could be wrong; TRBJ2-7 is a better fit for the DNA end. The DNA for the CDR3 is TGCGCCAGCAGCGCCCAGGACTTAACTACCGAGCAGTACTTC. It encodes CASSAQDLTTEQYF.